A selection of T cell receptor beta chains follows, all from one sample in a study of response to subunit inactivated influenza vaccine. MiXCR, run by TCRdb on the RT-PCR reads, gives a single entry per CDR3 protein. Here the sample spans 600,000 to 850,000 distinct CDR3 sequences, approximately 14% being singletons. Sample: PBMCs from blood, taken around 15 days before vaccination. Every receptor here comes from a man over 45 who received an inactivated influenza vaccine. Both conserved end residues are part of each CDR3. D genes are given only for firm matches. Where a row states a size, it is once, few, many or the class of an expanded clone; other rows omit it.

>TRBD2|NA|TRBV5-6|TRBJ2-5
CASSLGLAGHGPLQETQYF
TGTGCCAGCAGCTTGGGACTAGCGGGCCACGGGCCCCTCCAAGAGACCCAGTACTTC
>TRBD2|few|TRBV10-3|TRBJ2-7
CAITDGLDKYEQYF
TGTGCCATCACCGACGGACTAGATAAATACGAGCAGTACTTC
>TRBD1|NA|TRBV11-3|TRBJ2-1
CASSFGTGNYNEQFF
TGTGCCAGCAGCTTTGGGACAGGGAATTACAATGAGCAGTTCTTC
>TRBD1|few|TRBV5-1|TRBJ2-7
CASSQGQYEQYF
TGCGCCAGCAGCCAGGGACAGTACGAGCAGTACTTC
>NA|NA|TRBV11-2|TRBJ1-1
CASSLAGGREAFF
TGTGCCAGCAGCTTAGCTGGGGGCCGTGAAGCTTTCTTT
>NA|NA|TRBV4-3|TRBJ1-4
CASSQDSVRGVNEKLFF
TGCGCCAGCAGCCAAGATTCCGTCAGGGGCGTAAATGAAAAACTGTTTTTT
>NA|NA|TRBV20-1|TRBJ2-7
CSARDRWRDSYEQYF
TGCAGTGCTAGAGATAGGTGGCGGGACTCCTACGAGCAGTACTTC
>NA|many|TRBV12-3/TRBV12-4|TRBJ2-2
CASRPRGRAFTGELFF
TGTGCCAGCCGCCCCCGGGGGCGGGCGTTCACCGGGGAGCTGTTTTTT
>NA|NA|TRBV18|TRBJ2-5
CASSRKGTVETQYF
TGTGCCAGCTCGCGAAAGGGAACAGTAGAGACCCAGTACTTC
>NA|NA|TRBV3-1|TRBJ1-1
CASSPRQYRTEAFF
TGTGCCAGCAGCCCCCGTCAATACCGGACTGAAGCTTTCTTT
>TRBD2|NA|TRBV11-2|TRBJ2-1
CASSISGSGGPSYNEQFF
TGTGCCAGCAGCATATCCGGTAGCGGGGGACCCTCCTACAATGAGCAGTTCTTC
>TRBD1|few|TRBV5-1|TRBJ2-1
CASSLGQGLNEQFF
TGCGCCAGCAGCTTGGGACAGGGTTTGAATGAGCAGTTCTTC
>TRBD2|NA|TRBV5-1|TRBJ2-7
CASSLSRGGLYEQYF
TGCGCCAGCAGCTTAAGTCGCGGGGGACTCTACGAGCAGTACTTC
>NA|NA|TRBV7-2|TRBJ2-5
CASSLYGIQETQYF
TGTGCCAGCAGCTTATACGGGATCCAAGAGACCCAGTACTTC
>NA|many|TRBV7-3|TRBJ1-1
CASSSTGVLNTEAFF
TGTGCCAGCAGCTCAACTGGAGTCCTTAACACTGAAGCTTTCTTT
>NA|few|TRBV20-1|TRBJ2-4
CSGWTLAKNIQYF
TGCAGTGGATGGACATTAGCCAAAAACATTCAGTACTTC
>TRBD2|NA|TRBV20-1|TRBJ2-1
CSARDPAGGDEQFF
TGCAGTGCTAGAGATCCGGCGGGAGGGGATGAGCAGTTCTTC
>TRBD2|NA|TRBV3-1|TRBJ2-3
CASSQEKRGTSGVTDTQYF
TGTGCCAGCAGCCAAGAAAAAAGGGGGACTAGCGGAGTCACAGATACGCAGTATTTT
>NA|few|TRBV20-1|TRBJ1-2
CSGPRPGSYGYTF
TGCAGCGGCCCCCGGCCCGGTAGCTATGGCTACACCTTC
>NA|NA|TRBV12-3/TRBV12-4|TRBJ2-5
CASSLSQGRGLETQYF
TGTGCCAGCAGTTTATCCCAGGGTCGGGGGTTAGAGACCCAGTACTTC
>NA|few|TRBV28|TRBJ2-7
CASRQTGPGLGEQYF
TGTGCCAGCAGGCAGACCGGACCGGGATTGGGGGAGCAGTACTTC
>NA|few|TRBV5-1|TRBJ2-3
CASSWRGSGGSTDTQYF
TGCGCCAGCAGCTGGCGTGGTAGCGGTGGAAGCACAGATACGCAGTATTTT
>NA|NA|TRBV7-2|TRBJ1-2
CASKTRVINYGYTF
TGTGCCAGCAAAACTCGGGTTATTAACTATGGCTACACCTTC
>NA|NA|TRBV20-1|TRBJ2-5
CSAEVAGLETQYF
TGCAGTGCTGAGGTTGCAGGGTTGGAGACCCAGTACTTC
>NA|many|TRBV6-5|TRBJ2-7
CASSTQQGIYEQYF
TGTGCCAGCAGCACCCAACAGGGTATCTACGAGCAGTACTTC
>NA|NA|TRBV21-1|TRBJ2-2
CASSKGASENTGELFF
TGTGCCAGCAGCAAAGGGGCTAGCGAGAACACCGGGGAGCTGTTTTTT
>TRBD2|few|TRBV12-3/TRBV12-4|TRBJ2-1
CASSSWRGSSYNEQFF
TGTGCCAGCAGTTCCTGGCGGGGGAGCTCCTACAATGAGCAGTTCTTC
>TRBD1|many|TRBV4-2|TRBJ2-7
CASSQTTGGFYEQYF
TGTGCCAGCAGCCAAACAACAGGGGGATTCTACGAGCAGTACTTC
>TRBD2|few|TRBV28|TRBJ2-1
CASGYLPGLGVNEQFF
TGTGCCAGCGGCTACCTCCCGGGACTAGGAGTGAATGAGCAGTTCTTC
>TRBD1|NA|TRBV11-2|TRBJ2-3
CASSFPGTVLPSNTDTQYF
TGTGCCAGCAGCTTCCCCGGGACAGTACTCCCTTCTAACACAGATACGCAGTATTTT
>TRBD2|NA|TRBV18|TRBJ2-3
CASSPYSGRAPDTQYF
TGTGCCAGCTCGCCTTATAGCGGGAGGGCCCCAGATACGCAGTATTTT
>TRBD1|few|TRBV19|TRBJ1-2
CASRPPDRAHGYTF
TGTGCCAGTAGACCACCGGACAGGGCCCATGGCTACACCTTC
>NA|few|TRBV7-3|TRBJ2-1
CASSLGVGSSYNEQFF
TGTGCCAGCAGCTTAGGGGTGGGGAGCTCCTACAATGAGCAGTTCTTC
>TRBD1|few|TRBV24-1|TRBJ2-7
CATSDPGQGAYEQYF
TGTGCCACCAGTGATCCAGGACAGGGGGCCTACGAGCAGTACTTC
>TRBD2|few|TRBV6-2/TRBV6-3|TRBJ2-1
CASSYSGTSGRAISSNEQFF
TGTGCCAGCAGTTACTCGGGGACTAGCGGGAGGGCCATTAGTAGCAATGAGCAGTTCTTC
>NA|NA|TRBV7-9|TRBJ1-1
CASSLGAGVGTEAFF
TGTGCCAGCAGCTTAGGGGCAGGGGTGGGCACTGAAGCTTTCTTT
>NA|many|TRBV28|TRBJ2-2
CASSARSAGELFF
TGTGCCAGCAGTGCTCGCAGCGCCGGGGAGCTGTTTTTT
>TRBD1|NA|TRBV5-1|TRBJ1-1
CASSGGQGGTEAIF
TGCGCCAGCAGCGGGGGACAGGGGGGAACTGAAGCTATCTTT
>NA|few|TRBV3-1|TRBJ1-3
CASSQDPQAGNTIYF
TGTGCCAGCAGCCAGGACCCGCAGGCGGGAAACACCATATATTTT
>NA|few|TRBV19|TRBJ1-5
CASRTGKNSNQPQHF
TGTGCCAGTCGGACGGGGAAAAATAGCAATCAGCCCCAGCATTTT
>NA|NA|TRBV9|TRBJ1-5
CASSVGRDNQPQHF
TGTGCCAGCAGCGTAGGCAGGGATAATCAGCCCCAGCATTTT
>NA|NA|TRBV7-9|TRBJ2-7
CASSLGVRYEQYF
TGTGCCAGCAGCTTAGGGGTTCGTTACGAGCAGTACTTC
>NA|few|TRBV3-1|TRBJ2-5
CASSHTHSGGETQYF
TGTGCCAGCAGCCATACTCACAGCGGAGGAGAGACCCAGTACTTC
>NA|NA|TRBV7-8|TRBJ2-7
CASSPDWPQKGQYF
TGTGCCAGCAGCCCCGACTGGCCCCAGAAGGGGCAGTACTTC
>NA|few|TRBV7-2|TRBJ1-2
CASSPGTLGGYTF
TGTGCCAGCAGCCCCGGGACGCTGGGTGGCTACACCTTC
>TRBD1|many|TRBV28|TRBJ1-2
CASSFLGQAETF
TGTGCCAGCAGTTTCCTCGGACAGGCGGAGACCTTC
>NA|NA|TRBV3-1|TRBJ2-7
CASSQEGLAYEQYF
TGTGCCAGCAGCCAAGAAGGTTTAGCTTACGAGCAGTACTTC
>NA|many|TRBV4-3|TRBJ2-7
CASSQGLPSPAAQPYEQYF
TGCGCCAGCAGCCAAGGCCTCCCTAGTCCGGCGGCCCAACCCTACGAGCAGTACTTC
>TRBD2|NA|TRBV7-9|TRBJ2-1
CASSPGLGSGDNEQFF
TGTGCCAGCAGCCCCGGGCTGGGTAGCGGGGACAATGAGCAGTTCTTC
>TRBD1|NA|TRBV4-3|TRBJ2-3
CASSPTGVRSTDTQYF
TGCGCCAGCAGCCCGACAGGGGTACGAAGCACAGATACGCAGTATTTT